The 29 T cell receptor beta chains in this list originate from one sample, sequenced in a study of post-analysis software for immune sequencing data. Their recognized antigens are unknown. Presence of unique molecular identifiers characterized the TCR beta cDNA libraries. TCRdb re-called the PCR reads through MiXCR, storing one row per CDR3 protein. The sample has fewer than 850,000 distinct CDR3 sequences, 25% to 30% seen once. Whole-study results and caveats: Patients showed TRBV5-6, TRBV5-1 and TRBV20-1 among roughly 5 TRBV segments more frequent than in controls.

Sample: blood. These receptors all come from a girl aged 10 to 17 with multiple sclerosis.

This clonotype turned up a few times. This rearrangement joins TRBV28 to TRBJ2-3; 10 nucleotides match TRBD2. After removal of 10 bases from V and 4 bases from J, the junction contained 5 bases not matched to a gene. CDR3 length: 13 amino acids. Germline-derived CDR1 and CDR2 are MDHEN and SYDVKM. In DNA, the CDR3 is TGTGCCACGCGACTAGCGGGCCCAGATACGCAGTATTTT. Its translation is CATRLAGPDTQYF.

Only a few counts were recorded for this clonotype. V and J are TRBV9 and TRBJ2-5; a weak D match, TRBD2 (5 bases). Trimming stripped 3 bases from V and 1 base from J, with 16 bases between. The CDR3 is made up of 16 amino acids. Germline V gene data show CDR1 as SGDLS and CDR2 as YYNGEE. DNA for the CDR3: TGTGCCAGCAGCGCTGCCGCTACTAGAGGCCAAGAGACCCAGTACTTC. Translated, it gives CASSAAATRGQETQYF.

This clonotype occurred a few times. The V and J genes are TRBV7-2 and TRBJ2-7; no reliable D call. V lost 0 bases and J 4 bases, leaving 13 bases between the germline ends. This CDR3 comprises 15 residues. Germline CDR1 is SGHTA and CDR2 is FQGNSA. CDR3 sequence: CASSLALGGTYEQYF. In DNA form, the CDR3 reads TGTGCCAGCAGCTTAGCCCTCGGCGGTACTTACGAGCAGTACTTC.

The genes are TRBV27 and TRBJ1-6, with D unresolved. Trimming removed 0 bases from V and 7 bases from J, with 4 bases in between. CDR1 is MNHEY and CDR2 is SMNVEV in the germline V gene (reference sequence). This CDR3 comprises 13 residues. The CDR3 nucleotides are TGTGCCAGCAGTTTATCGGGGAATTCACCCCTCCACTTT. Translating it yields CASSLSGNSPLHF.

The chain couples TRBV2 to TRBJ2-7, with 11 bases lining up with TRBD1. Per the germline V gene, CDR1 is SNHLY and CDR2 is FYNNEI. This CDR3 is 15 amino acids long. With 7 bases clipped from V and 6 bases from J, the junction kept 11 bases outside the gene matches. CDR3: CASIFGTGGGGEQYF. The CDR3 nucleotides are TGTGCCAGCATTTTCGGGACAGGGGGTGGGGGCGAGCAGTACTTC.

The chain uses TRBV6-1 and TRBJ2-5, with TRBD1 identical over 11 bases. The assigned J gene may be wrong: the sequence end matches TRBJ2-7 better. CDR1 MNHNS and CDR2 SASEGT come from the germline V gene. The CDR3 covers 13 residues. The CDR3 loop is CAISDRGLNEQYF. The CDR3 bases are TGTGCCATCTCGGACAGGGGGCTCAACGAGCAGTACTTC.

With respect to this clonotype: It may be a read error: a sequence one base away is much more abundant. The J gene is TRBJ2-5, the V gene TRBV29-1; 7 bases are shared with TRBD1. The V gene's germline CDR1 is SQVTM and CDR2 ANQGSEA. The CDR3 loop spans 11 amino acids. The CDR3 coding sequence is TGCGGCGTTGCGGTAGACAGGGCGCAGTACTTC. Translation gives CGVAVDRAQYF.

This clonotype was picked up many times. The CDR3 spells CSARDSHYEQYF. The CDR3 DNA reads as TGCAGTGCTAGAGACTCCCACTACGAGCAGTACTTC. The chain uses TRBV20-1 and TRBJ2-7; D unresolved. Trimming took off 0 bases at V and 3 bases at J, with 6 bases between the two ends. Germline V gene sequence: CDR1 DFQATT, CDR2 SNEGSKA (reference sequence). The CDR3 loop spans 12 amino acids.

This sequence joins TRBV7-9 and TRBJ2-5; 7 bases match TRBD1. Germline V lookup: CDR1 SEHNR, CDR2 FQNEAQ (reference sequence). With 4 bases clipped from V and 4 bases from J, the junction kept 6 bases outside the gene matches. There are 14 residues in the CDR3. The CDR3 DNA reads TGTGCCAGCAGCTCAAAAGGGGGCCGAGAGACCCAGTACTTC. It encodes CASSSKGGRETQYF.

This chain links TRBV5-1 with TRBJ2-7; D gene ambiguous. From germline, CDR1 is SGHRS and CDR2 YFSETQ. Trimming shortened V by 4 bases and J by 6 bases, and 8 bases separated the two germline ends. CDR3 length: 11 residues. The CDR3 nucleotides read TGCGCCAGCAGCGTGGAGTTCGAGCAGTACTTC. Its protein is CASSVEFEQYF.

The chain links TRBV7-2 to TRBJ2-1; D perhaps matches TRBD2 (7 bases). Germline assignment: CDR1 SGHTA and CDR2 FQGNSA. Trimming took 5 bases from V and 6 from J, leaving 17 bases between them. The CDR3 sequence is 15 residues long. The CDR3 DNA reads TGTGCCAGCAGCAAACGGGGGGCCCGCCCCAATGAGCAGTTCTTC. It codes for CASSKRGARPNEQFF.

This clonotype was detected only a few times. The V gene is TRBV5-1, the J gene TRBJ1-2, with D hard to call. Trimming pared 0 bases from V and 2 bases from J, leaving 11 bases between. The CDR3 loop spans 15 amino acids. From germline, CDR1 is SGHRS and CDR2 YFSETQ. The CDR3 region has the DNA TGCGCCAGCAGCTTGGACAGCTTGGGGAACTATGGCTACACCTTC. It codes for CASSLDSLGNYGYTF.

This clonotype was recorded at least ten times. The chain couples TRBV27 to TRBJ2-1; no clear D gene. Germline V gene sequence: CDR1 MNHEY, CDR2 SMNVEV (reference sequence). V was shortened by 8 bases and J by 13 bases, with 12 bases between the two germline ends. The CDR3 length is 10 residues. CDR3: CASGVQSQFF. DNA for the CDR3: TGTGCCAGCGGGGTTCAGAGTCAGTTCTTC.

The chain links TRBV29-1 to TRBJ2-7, with D unclear. Trimming removed 3 bases at V and 0 bases at J, with 12 bases between. Germline assignment: CDR1 SQVTM and CDR2 ANQGSEA. The CDR3 runs to 14 residues. The CDR3 spells CSVELHDGSYEQYF. For the CDR3, the DNA is TGCAGCGTTGAGCTTCACGACGGCTCCTACGAGCAGTACTTC.

The chain combines TRBV20-1 with TRBJ1-6, with D perhaps matching TRBD1 (6 bases). There are 13 residues in the CDR3. Germline V gives CDR1 DFQATT, CDR2 SNEGSKA (reference sequence). Trimming removed 5 bases from V and 10 bases from J, with 15 bases in between. CDR3 protein: CSAPDSYGSPLHF. In DNA form, the CDR3 reads TGCAGTGCTCCGGACAGTTACGGGTCACCCCTCCACTTT.

This clonotype has more than one count but fewer than ten. The genes are TRBV7-2 and TRBJ2-5, with TRBD2 matching 11 bases. Germline CDR1 and CDR2: SGHTA and FQGNSA. The CDR3 contains 15 residues. The V and J ends lost 5 bases and 0 bases, in that order; junction bases with no gene match: 2. In DNA, the CDR3 is TGTGCCAGCAGCCCGACTAGCGGGAACCAAGAGACCCAGTACTTC. Encoded protein: CASSPTSGNQETQYF.

The V call is TRBV9, the J call TRBJ1-2, with TRBD1 identical over 7 bases. Germline trimming cut 0 bases from V and 7 bases from J; bases unmatched to any gene: 9. The germline CDR1 and CDR2 sequences are SGDLS and YYNGEE. CDR3 length equals 15 residues. Here the CDR3 DNA reads TGTGCCAGCAGCGTAGCCATACAGGGGAGGGGTGGCTACACCTTC. This translates into CASSVAIQGRGGYTF.

The chain recombines TRBV12-3 or TRBV12-4 with TRBJ2-5, with 8 positions matching TRBD2. Trimming at V came to 8 bases and at J to 5 bases, leaving 7 bases not matched to a gene. There are 13 residues in the CDR3. The CDR3 here is CASHGGARETQYF. The CDR3 coding sequence is TGTGCCAGCCACGGGGGGGCCCGGGAGACCCAGTACTTC.

The V call is TRBV6-5, the J call TRBJ2-4, with D uncertain. Germline CDR1 MNHEY, CDR2 SVGAGI. The V gene lost 2 bases and the J gene lost 0 bases, with 11 bases spanning the gap. CDR3 length: 16 residues. CDR3: CASSYTGFLAKNIQYF. The CDR3 DNA follows: TGTGCCAGCAGTTACACCGGGTTCCTAGCCAAAAACATTCAGTACTTC.

V usage is TRBV20-1 and J usage is TRBJ2-1; D is possibly TRBD1 (5 bases). This CDR3 is 15 amino acids long. Trimming shortened V by 6 bases and J by 0 bases, and 15 bases separated the two germline ends. The germline CDR1 and CDR2 sequences are DFQATT and SNEGSKA (reference sequence). In nucleotides, the CDR3 is TGCAGTGCCCGACAGTCATCCAGCTCCTACAATGAGCAGTTCTTC. It is translated as CSARQSSSSYNEQFF.

This clonotype was found once. This chain connects TRBV7-9 to TRBJ2-5; D ambiguous. The V end lost 2 bases, the J end lost 3 bases, and 7 bases lay between the germline ends. The CDR3 is made up of 13 amino acids. CDR1 and CDR2 from the germline V gene are SEHNR and FQNEAQ (reference sequence). The chain's CDR3 is CASSLIGKETQYF. The CDR3 nucleotides read TGTGCCAGCAGCTTAATAGGGAAAGAGACCCAGTACTTC.

This clonotype was picked up many times. The chain combines TRBV7-2 with TRBJ2-7; no clear D gene. Germline CDR1 is SGHTA and CDR2 is FQGNSA. V lost 3 bases and J lost 4, with 13 bases in between. This CDR3 comprises 14 residues. This chain's CDR3 is CASSFVNTRYEQYF. CDR3 bases: TGTGCCAGCAGCTTCGTCAACACAAGATACGAGCAGTACTTC.

V gene TRBV5-1 combines with J gene TRBJ2-5, with D perhaps TRBD1 (6 bases). V was clipped by 3 bases and J by 2 bases, with 14 bases between them. This CDR3 has 15 residues. CDR1 and CDR2 from the germline V gene are SGHRS and YFSETQ. The CDR3 region is CASSSDRSVQETQYF. The CDR3 DNA follows: TGCGCCAGCAGCTCGGACAGATCTGTTCAAGAGACCCAGTACTTC.

This clonotype has only a few counts. The chain links TRBV10-3 to TRBJ1-4; the D is unclear. The V gene lost 4 bases and the J gene lost 2 bases, with 14 bases spanning the gap. Germline V CDR1 and CDR2: ENHRY, SYGVKD. This CDR3 has 16 amino acids. CDR3 residues: CAISGGMSGTNEKLFF. Here the CDR3 DNA reads TGTGCCATCAGTGGAGGGATGTCGGGCACTAATGAAAAACTGTTTTTT.

This clonotype showed up just a few times. The V gene is TRBV9, the J gene TRBJ2-5; TRBD2 agrees at 9 bases. This CDR3 spans 16 amino acids. Germline V CDR1 and CDR2: SGDLS, YYNGEE. V was pared by 0 bases and J by 5 bases, with 8 bases of the junction left unmatched. The chain's CDR3 is CASSVGGSGSLETQYF. Written as DNA, the CDR3 is TGTGCCAGCAGCGTAGGTGGTAGCGGGAGTTTGGAGACCCAGTACTTC.

Only a few counts were recorded for this clonotype. The chain is built from TRBV7-9 and TRBJ1-2, with TRBD1 identical over 8 bases. V lost 7 bases and J lost 2; bases outside the gene matches: 6. The CDR3 spans 14 residues. CDR1 and CDR2 (germline): SEHNR, FQNEAQ (reference sequence). Here the CDR3 reads CASNPGQGNYGYTF. The CDR3 nucleotides read TGTGCCAGCAACCCCGGACAGGGCAACTATGGCTACACCTTC.

The chain links TRBV10-3 to TRBJ2-3; 10 nucleotides align to TRBD1. The trim removed 2 bases at V and 8 bases at J, leaving 16 bases unmatched. This CDR3 spans 18 amino acids. Germline CDR1 is ENHRY and CDR2 is SYGVKD. The CDR3: CAISESPGTGVGTSTQYF. The CDR3 coding sequence is TGTGCCATCAGTGAGAGCCCCGGGACAGGGGTAGGGACGAGTACGCAGTATTTT.

This clonotype was detected only a few times. The chain couples TRBV2 to TRBJ1-2; D may be TRBD1 (6 bases). V lost 8 bases and J lost 8, with 21 bases in between. This CDR3 has 14 residues. CDR1 and CDR2 from the germline V gene are SNHLY and FYNNEI. This CDR3 reads CASPGGAAREGYTF. CDR3 DNA: TGTGCCAGCCCTGGGGGGGCCGCGAGGGAAGGCTACACCTTC.

The count of this clonotype is one. The rearrangement joins TRBV28 to TRBJ2-5, with D uncertain. V dropped 7 bases and J dropped 0 bases, with 15 bases sitting between them. The germline V gene has CDR1 MDHEN and CDR2 SYDVKM. The CDR3 covers 15 residues. CDR3 bases: TGTGCCAGCAAACTCACCCGAGTATACCAAGAGACCCAGTACTTC. The encoded protein is CASKLTRVYQETQYF. Full variable domain (outside the CDR3, taken from reference TRBV28 and TRBJ2-5): DVKVTQSSRYLVKRTGEKVFLECVQDMDHENMFWYRQDPGLGLRLIYFSYDVKMKEKGDIPEGYSVSREKKERFSLILESASTNQTSMYLCASKLTRVYQETQYFGPGTRLLVL.